This T cell receptor beta chain originates from a study of beta chain features in type 1 diabetes. Every bit of the isolated RNA underwent reverse transcription, so sequencing read expressed TCRB transcripts. Only in-frame clones appear in the TCRdb table, and some are missing; sequencing was by immunoSEQ multiplex PCR. The table has about 130,000 clones, 9% to 9.5% seen once. At least ten counts were recorded for this clone. The V and J ends lost 6 bases and 0 bases respectively, with 8 bases between them. The CDR3 extends over 14 amino acids. Looked up from germline, CDR1 is ENHRY and CDR2 is SYGVKD.

V gene TRBV10-3 combines with J gene TRBJ1-4; tentatively, D is TRBD1 (6 bases). This sequence was found in a man between 18 and 35 years old in good health. Sequencing was done on a sample of central memory CD4+ T cells from blood. CDR3 bases: TGTGCCATCAGGGACAGTGCAACTAATGAAAAACTGTTTTTT. It encodes CAIRDSATNEKLFF.